This TCR beta chain was retrieved from a study of shared clonotypes between healthy human individuals. This was a deep-level run. The assay was immunoSEQ multiplex PCR, and TCRdb's table has in-frame clones only and misses some. The sample carries fewer than 1.6 million clones, 98% recorded once. Germline-derived CDR1 and CDR2 are SGHTA and FQGNSA. V lost 5 bases, J lost 3 bases, and 17 bases lay in between. The CDR3 loop spans 15 amino acids. Sequencing was done on a sample of naive CD4+ T cells sorted from blood. The subset denotes: CD45RA+ positively selected. The genes are TRBV7-2 and TRBJ2-7, with D possibly TRBD1 on 7 matching bases. The clonotype originates from a man aged 25-40 years in good health. The DNA of the CDR3 is TGTGCCAGCAGCCAGGGGGGCCCCACTCGCTACGAGCAGTACTTC. Amino acid sequence: CASSQGGPTRYEQYF.